The clone carrying this T cell receptor beta chain appeared a few times. TCRdb re-derived calls from the 5' RACE reads in MiXCR, one entry per CDR3 protein. The sample holds under 300,000 distinct CDR3 sequences, around 15% seen once. This sample was taken from a study of T-cell memory formation after mild COVID-19. The V and J ends lost 5 bases and 0 bases respectively, with 7 bases between them. The CDR3 totals 14 residues. Germline CDR1 SGHVS, CDR2 FNYEAQ. This clonotype was sampled from a man aged 18 to 29 who had mild COVID-19 (a few samples of this study predate the infection). Cell type and time point are not known. Source material: PBMCs or a T cell subset sorted from them (not recorded which). The gene calls are TRBV7-6 and TRBJ1-4; perhaps TRBD1 as D (6 bases). The CDR3 nucleotides read TGTGCCAGCAGCCACAGGGCAACTAATGAAAAACTGTTTTTT. As protein: CASSHRATNEKLFF.